This T cell receptor beta chain derives from a study of T cell changes during pregnancy in multiple sclerosis. J gave up 7 bases and V 4 bases, and 10 bases lay outside the gene matches. The V gene's germline CDR1 is MNHEY and CDR2 SMNVEV (reference sequence). The CDR3 extends over 14 amino acids. Produced via immunoSEQ multiplex PCR; TCRdb's table is partial and in-frame only. The sample consists of 35,000 to 45,000 clones, approximately 92% of them appearing once. The clonotype originates from a female donor with multiple sclerosis, enrolled in a pregnancy study. What was sequenced was peripheral blood. The rearrangement uses TRBV27 and TRBJ2-7, with 7 bases that match TRBD2. CDR3 in DNA: TGTGCCAGCAGTTCCCTCCCCCCGGGAGGAGAGCAGTACTTC. Translated, it gives CASSSLPPGGEQYF.